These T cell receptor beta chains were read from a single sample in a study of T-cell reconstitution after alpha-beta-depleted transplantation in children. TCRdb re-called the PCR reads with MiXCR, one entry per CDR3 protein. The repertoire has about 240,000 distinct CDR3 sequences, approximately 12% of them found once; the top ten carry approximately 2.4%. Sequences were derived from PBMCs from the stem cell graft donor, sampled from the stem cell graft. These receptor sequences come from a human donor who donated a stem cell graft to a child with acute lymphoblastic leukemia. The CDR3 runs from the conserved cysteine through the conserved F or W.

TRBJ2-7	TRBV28	CASSLAHYEQYF
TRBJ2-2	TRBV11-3	CASSFKGANTGELFF
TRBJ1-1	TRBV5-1	CASSPRAGHWTEAFF
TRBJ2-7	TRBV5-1	CASSLASGSSYEQYF
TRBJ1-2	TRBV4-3	CASSEVGNTF
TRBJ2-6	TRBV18	CASSLLTGGANVLTF
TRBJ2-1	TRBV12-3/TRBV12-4	CASSQQGGEFF
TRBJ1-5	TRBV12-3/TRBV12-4	CASSIRREQPQHF
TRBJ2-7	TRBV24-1	CATSDSTPSSVGTYEQYF
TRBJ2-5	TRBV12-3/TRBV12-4	CASSFGGEGETQYF
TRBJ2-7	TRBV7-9	CASSLESLRYEQYF
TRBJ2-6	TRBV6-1	CASSESVNSGANVLTF
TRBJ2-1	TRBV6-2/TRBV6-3	CASSYRGLAGGPSEQFF
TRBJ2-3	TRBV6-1	CASSEAARTDTQYF
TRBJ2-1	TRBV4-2	CASSRDGTSGRALNEQFF
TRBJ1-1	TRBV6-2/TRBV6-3	CASSQRQGLTNTEAFF
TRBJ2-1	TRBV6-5	CASSYRPPTSGVTNEQFF
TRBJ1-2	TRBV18	CASSLERDTCTF
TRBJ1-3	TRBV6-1	CAVMGIPHSGNTIYF
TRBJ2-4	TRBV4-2	CASSQGQGLAKNIQYF